These 11 T cell receptor beta chains share one sample of origin, sequenced in a study of radiotherapy plus CTLA-4 blockade in lung cancer. Measured with immunoSEQ multiplex PCR; TCRdb has only the in-frame clones, and not every one. The repertoire holds tens of thousands of clones, with about 69% as singletons. This sample comprised peripheral blood, obtained from a patient treated with radiotherapy plus ipilimumab. These receptors were collected from a human donor with non-small cell lung cancer that progressed on radiotherapy plus ipilimumab.

This chain joins TRBV4-2 and TRBJ1-2; perhaps TRBD1 as D (5 bases). Trimming shortened V by 1 base and J by 4 bases, and 13 bases separated the two germline ends. From germline, CDR1 is LGHNA and CDR2 YNFKEQ. This CDR3 has 15 amino acids. In DNA, the CDR3 is TGTGCCAGCAGCCAAGGTACGGGGGACCTCTATGGCTACACCTTC. Protein product: CASSQGTGDLYGYTF.

The chain has TRBV4-3 and TRBJ1-2; D might be TRBD1 (6 bases). Germline V gene data show CDR1 as LGHNA and CDR2 as YSLEER. The CDR3 contains 12 residues. Trimming removed 3 bases at V and 10 bases at J, with 12 bases between. The DNA for the CDR3 is TGCGCCAGCAGCCAGGGGGGCGGTTTCTACACCTTC. It translates to CASSQGGGFYTF.

The rearrangement joins TRBV5-1 to TRBJ2-7; 7 bases are shared with TRBD1. Per the germline V gene, CDR1 is SGHRS and CDR2 is YFSETQ. The CDR3 sequence is 12 residues long. The junction had 1 base not matched to a gene; V was cut back by 4 bases and J by 3 bases. CDR3 loop: CASSGDSYEQYF. The CDR3, as DNA: TGCGCCAGCAGCGGGGACAGCTACGAGCAGTACTTC.

The chain combines TRBV2 with TRBJ2-5, with 7 bases aligning to TRBD1. The germline V gene encodes CDR1 SNHLY and CDR2 FYNNEI. V shed 9 bases, J shed 4 bases, and the junction held 11 bases outside the gene matches. The CDR3 spans 14 residues. For the CDR3, the DNA is TGTGCCAGTATCTTACAGGGGCTAGGAGAGACCCAGTACTTC. This translates into CASILQGLGETQYF.

Worth noting for this clone: Other DNA sequences from this sample encode an identical CDR3 as well. J is TRBJ2-3 and V is TRBV5-4; possibly TRBD1 or TRBD2 for D (6 bases each). The V end lost 0 bases, the J end lost 2 bases, and 10 bases lay between the germline ends. Germline loops: CDR1 SGHNT, CDR2 YYREEE (reference sequence). The CDR3 spans 15 residues. The CDR3 is CASSLDGGPTDTQYF. In nucleotides, the CDR3 is TGTGCCAGCAGCTTGGATGGGGGGCCCACAGATACGCAGTATTTT. The complete variable domain, with remaining parts taken from reference TRBV5-4 and TRBJ2-3, reads ETGVTQSPTHLIKTRGQQVTLRCSSQSGHNTVSWYQQALGQGPQFIFQYYREEENGRGNFPPRFSGLQFPNYSSELNVNALELDDSALYLCASSLDGGPTDTQYFGPGTRLTVL.

Remarks on this clone: The identical CDR3 is also encoded by other nucleotide sequences in the sample. The chain recombines TRBV6-5 with TRBJ2-7, with TRBD2 matching over 13 bases. The trim removed 4 bases at V and 3 bases at J, leaving 0 bases unmatched. CDR3 size: 14 residues. Germline loops: CDR1 MNHEY, CDR2 SVGAGI. The CDR3 DNA follows: TGTGCCAGCAGTTGGACTAGCGGGAGCTACGAGCAGTACTTC. It is translated as CASSWTSGSYEQYF.

On this clone itself: Different DNA sequences within this sample yield the same CDR3. The rearrangement joins TRBV7-9 to TRBJ2-7, with 10 positions matching TRBD1. This CDR3 has 16 amino acids. Trimming at V came to 2 bases and at J to 0 bases, leaving 4 bases not matched to a gene. Germline CDR1 reads SEHNR; CDR2 reads FQNEAQ (reference sequence). CDR3 DNA sequence: TGTGCCAGCAGCTTAATCGGACAGGGGGACTCCTACGAGCAGTACTTC. This sequence encodes CASSLIGQGDSYEQYF.

This clone was observed a handful of times. The chain is built from TRBV27 and TRBJ1-6; the D is unclear. Trimming pared 5 bases from V and 4 bases from J, leaving 12 bases between. Germline CDR1 and CDR2: MNHEY and SMNVEV (reference sequence). This CDR3 contains 15 residues. In nucleotides, the CDR3 is TGTGCCAGCAGTCCTTCTCGGGGTTATAATTCACCCCTCCACTTT. It codes for CASSPSRGYNSPLHF.

This chain connects TRBV19 to TRBJ1-5; 7 positions agree with TRBD1. Trimming at V came to 5 bases and at J to 7 bases, leaving 8 bases not matched to a gene. The CDR3 has 14 amino acids. Germline assignment: CDR1 LNHDA and CDR2 SQIVND (reference sequence). The CDR3 spells CASSFRGVNQPQHF. In DNA form, the CDR3 reads TGTGCCAGTAGTTTCAGGGGGGTCAACCAGCCCCAGCATTTT. Drawing the rest from reference TRBV19 and TRBJ1-5, the complete variable domain is DGGITQSPKYLFRKEGQNVTLSCEQNLNHDAMYWYRQDPGQGLRLIYYSQIVNDFQKGDIAEGYSVSREKKESFPLTVTSAQKNPTAFYLCASSFRGVNQPQHFGDGTRLSIL.

The chain employs TRBV7-9 and TRBJ2-6; 8 bases map to TRBD1. The CDR3 sequence is 16 residues long. With 5 bases clipped from V and 2 bases from J, the junction kept 5 bases outside the gene matches. Germline assignment: CDR1 SEHNR and CDR2 FQNEAQ (reference sequence). CDR3 DNA sequence: TGTGCCAGCAGCCCCCCAGGGGGCACTGGGGCCAACGTCCTGACTTTC. Amino acid sequence: CASSPPGGTGANVLTF.

This clone was seen once. The V gene is TRBV28, the J gene TRBJ2-7; D is possibly TRBD2 (6 bases). The V gene's germline CDR1 is MDHEN and CDR2 SYDVKM. CDR3 length: 14 residues. The V end lost 1 base, the J end lost 3 bases, and 10 bases lay between the germline ends. The CDR3 loop is CASSLSPGDYEQYF. CDR3 coding DNA: TGTGCCAGCAGTTTATCCCCGGGGGACTACGAGCAGTACTTC.